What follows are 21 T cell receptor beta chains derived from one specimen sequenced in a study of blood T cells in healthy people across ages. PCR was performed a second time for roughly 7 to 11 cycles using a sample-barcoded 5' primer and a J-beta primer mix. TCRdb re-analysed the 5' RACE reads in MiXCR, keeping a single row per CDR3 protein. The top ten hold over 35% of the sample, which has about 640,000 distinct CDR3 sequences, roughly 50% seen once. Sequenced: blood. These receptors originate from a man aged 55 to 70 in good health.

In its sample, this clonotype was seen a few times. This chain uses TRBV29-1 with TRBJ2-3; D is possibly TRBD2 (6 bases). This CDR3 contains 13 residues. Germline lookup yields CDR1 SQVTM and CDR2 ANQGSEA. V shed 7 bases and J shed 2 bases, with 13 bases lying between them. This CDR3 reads CSGGRGLTDTQYF. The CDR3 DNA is TGCAGCGGAGGGCGGGGCCTCACAGATACGCAGTATTTT.

CDR3 loop: CSARDVAGGTTYNEQFF. CDR3 nucleotides: TGCAGTGCTAGAGATGTGGCGGGGGGGACCACTTACAATGAGCAGTTCTTC. The chain is built from TRBV20-1 and TRBJ2-1; 9 nucleotides agree with TRBD2. CDR1 is DFQATT, CDR2 SNEGSKA, per germline (reference sequence). V shed 0 bases and J 4 bases; nucleotides not matched to a gene: 10. CDR3 length: 17 amino acids.

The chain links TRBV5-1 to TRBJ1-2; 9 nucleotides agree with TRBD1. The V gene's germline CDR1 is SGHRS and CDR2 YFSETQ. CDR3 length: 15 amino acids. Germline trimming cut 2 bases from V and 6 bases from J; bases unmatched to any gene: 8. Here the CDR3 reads CASSLEQGALDGYTF. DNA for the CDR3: TGCGCCAGCAGCTTAGAACAGGGGGCGCTTGATGGCTACACCTTC.

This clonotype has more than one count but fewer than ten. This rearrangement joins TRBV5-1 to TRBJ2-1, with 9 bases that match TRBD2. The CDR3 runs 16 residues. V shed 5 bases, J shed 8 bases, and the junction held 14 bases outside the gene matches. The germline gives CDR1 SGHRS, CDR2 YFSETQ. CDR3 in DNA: TGCGCCAGCAGTAGGATAGGACTAGCGATTGCCGATGAGCAGTTCTTC. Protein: CASSRIGLAIADEQFF.

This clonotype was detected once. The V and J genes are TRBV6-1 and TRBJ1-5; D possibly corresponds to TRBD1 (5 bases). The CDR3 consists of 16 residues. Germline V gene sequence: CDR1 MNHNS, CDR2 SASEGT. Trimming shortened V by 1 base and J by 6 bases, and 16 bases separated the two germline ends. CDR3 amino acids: CASSEEVGQGGQPQHF. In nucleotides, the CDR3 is TGTGCCAGCAGTGAAGAGGTGGGGCAGGGAGGTCAGCCCCAGCATTTT.

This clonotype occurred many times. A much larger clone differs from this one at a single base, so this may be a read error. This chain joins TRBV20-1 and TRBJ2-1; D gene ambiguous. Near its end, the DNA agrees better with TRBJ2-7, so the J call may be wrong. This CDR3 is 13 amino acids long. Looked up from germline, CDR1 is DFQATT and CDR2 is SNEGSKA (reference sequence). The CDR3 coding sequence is TGCAGTGTTAGAACACCCCCCTACAATGAGCAGTACTTC. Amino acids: CSVRTPPYNEQYF.

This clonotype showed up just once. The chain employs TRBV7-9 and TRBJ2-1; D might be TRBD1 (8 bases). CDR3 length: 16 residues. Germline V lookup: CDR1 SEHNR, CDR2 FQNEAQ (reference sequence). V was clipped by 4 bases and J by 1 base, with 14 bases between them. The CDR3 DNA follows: TGTGCCAGCAGCTCCCTACAGGGGGGGTCCTACAATGAGCAGTTCTTC. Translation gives CASSSLQGGSYNEQFF.

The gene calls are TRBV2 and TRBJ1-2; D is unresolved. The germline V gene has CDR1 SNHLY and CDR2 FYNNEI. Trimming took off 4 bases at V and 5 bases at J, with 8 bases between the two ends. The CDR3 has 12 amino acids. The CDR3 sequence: CASSGDGYGYTF. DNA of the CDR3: TGTGCCAGCAGTGGAGACGGGTATGGCTACACCTTC. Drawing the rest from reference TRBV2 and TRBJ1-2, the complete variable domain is EPEVTQTPSHQVTQMGQEVILRCVPISNHLYFYWYRQILGQKVEFLVSFYNNEISEKSEIFDDQFSVERPDGSNFTLKIRSTKLEDSAMYFCASSGDGYGYTFGSGTRLTVV.

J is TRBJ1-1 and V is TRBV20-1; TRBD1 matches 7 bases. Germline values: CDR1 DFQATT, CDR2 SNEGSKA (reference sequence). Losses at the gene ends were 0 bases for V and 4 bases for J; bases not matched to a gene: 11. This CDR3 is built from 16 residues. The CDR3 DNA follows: TGCAGTGCTAGAGATCCCCGGGACAGTTGGGGCACTGAAGCTTTCTTT. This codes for CSARDPRDSWGTEAFF.

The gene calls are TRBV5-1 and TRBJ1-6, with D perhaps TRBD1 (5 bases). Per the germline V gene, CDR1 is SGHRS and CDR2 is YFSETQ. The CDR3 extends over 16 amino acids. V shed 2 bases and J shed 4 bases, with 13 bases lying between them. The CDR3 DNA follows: TGCGCCAGCAGCTTTGGGACGGGTCTTTATAATTCACCCCTCCACTTT. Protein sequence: CASSFGTGLYNSPLHF.

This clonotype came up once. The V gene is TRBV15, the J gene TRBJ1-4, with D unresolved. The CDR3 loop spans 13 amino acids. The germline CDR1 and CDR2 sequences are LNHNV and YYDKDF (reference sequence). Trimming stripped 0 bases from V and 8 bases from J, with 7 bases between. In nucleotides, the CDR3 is TGTGCCACCAGCAGAGATTGGACGGAAAAACTGTTTTTT. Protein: CATSRDWTEKLFF.

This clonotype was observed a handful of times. CDR3 sequence (DNA): TGTGCCAGCAGTTTCGCGGGTGAAAAACTGTTTTTT. Translation gives CASSFAGEKLFF. The chain employs TRBV12-3 or TRBV12-4 and TRBJ1-4; D ambiguous. V was pared by 3 bases and J by 7 bases, with 6 bases between. The CDR3 is made up of 12 amino acids.

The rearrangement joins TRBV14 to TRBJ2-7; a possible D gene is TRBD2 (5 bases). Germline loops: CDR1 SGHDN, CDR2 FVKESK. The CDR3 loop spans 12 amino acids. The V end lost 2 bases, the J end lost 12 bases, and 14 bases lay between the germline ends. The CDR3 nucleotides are TGTGCCAGCAGCCAAAGCTTGGGAGCCACGTACTTC. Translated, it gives CASSQSLGATYF.

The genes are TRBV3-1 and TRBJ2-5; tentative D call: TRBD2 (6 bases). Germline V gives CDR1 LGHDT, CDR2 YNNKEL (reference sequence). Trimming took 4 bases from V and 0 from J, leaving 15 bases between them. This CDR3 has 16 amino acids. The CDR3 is CASSPAGRGHQETQYF. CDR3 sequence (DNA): TGTGCCAGCAGCCCGGCGGGAAGGGGCCACCAAGAGACCCAGTACTTC.

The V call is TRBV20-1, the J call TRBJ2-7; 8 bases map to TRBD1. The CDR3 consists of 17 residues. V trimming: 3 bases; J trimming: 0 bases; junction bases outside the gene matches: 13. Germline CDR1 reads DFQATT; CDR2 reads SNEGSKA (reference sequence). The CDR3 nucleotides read TGCAGTGCTAGTAAACCCGGGACAGGCCCTACCTCCTACGAGCAGTACTTC. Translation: CSASKPGTGPTSYEQYF.

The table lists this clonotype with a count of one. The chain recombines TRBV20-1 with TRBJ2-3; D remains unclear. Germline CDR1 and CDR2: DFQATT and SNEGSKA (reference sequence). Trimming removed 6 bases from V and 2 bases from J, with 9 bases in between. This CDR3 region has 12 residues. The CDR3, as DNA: TGCAGTGCCACTGCTCTCACAGATACGCAGTATTTT. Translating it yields CSATALTDTQYF.

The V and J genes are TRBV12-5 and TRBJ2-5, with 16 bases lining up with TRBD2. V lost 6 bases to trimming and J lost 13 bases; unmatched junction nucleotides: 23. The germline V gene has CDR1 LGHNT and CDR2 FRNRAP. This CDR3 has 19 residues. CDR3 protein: CASGLAQGTSGGASYELYF. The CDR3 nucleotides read TGTGCTAGTGGACTAGCCCAAGGGACTAGCGGGGGGGCCTCCTACGAGCTGTACTTC.

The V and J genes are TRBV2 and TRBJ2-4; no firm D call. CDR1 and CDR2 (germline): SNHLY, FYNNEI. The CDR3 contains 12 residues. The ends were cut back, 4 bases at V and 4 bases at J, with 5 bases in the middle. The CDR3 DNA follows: TGTGCCAGCAGTGTGAGTAAAAACATTCAGTACTTC. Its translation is CASSVSKNIQYF.

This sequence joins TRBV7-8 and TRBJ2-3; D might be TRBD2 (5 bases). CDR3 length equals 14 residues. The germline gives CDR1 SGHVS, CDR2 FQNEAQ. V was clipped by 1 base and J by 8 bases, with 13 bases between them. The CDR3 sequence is CASSLGEGVGTQYF. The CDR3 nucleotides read TGTGCCAGCAGCTTAGGAGAGGGTGTAGGTACGCAGTATTTT.

The CDR3 region is CASSLRTGGNEKLFF. CDR3 nucleotides: TGTGCCAGCAGCCTCAGGACAGGGGGAAATGAAAAACTGTTTTTT. The J gene is TRBJ1-4, the V gene TRBV7-9, with TRBD1 identical over 10 bases. Losses at the gene ends were 5 bases for V and 5 bases for J; bases not matched to a gene: 5. This CDR3 has 15 residues. The germline CDR1 and CDR2 sequences are SEHNR and FQNEAQ (reference sequence).

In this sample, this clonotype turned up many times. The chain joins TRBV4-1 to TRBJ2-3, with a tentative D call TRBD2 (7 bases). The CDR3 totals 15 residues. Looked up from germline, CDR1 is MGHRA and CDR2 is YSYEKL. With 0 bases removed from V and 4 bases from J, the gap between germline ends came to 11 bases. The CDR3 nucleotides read TGCGCCAGCAGCCAAGAGGAAGGGGGGGCAGATACGCAGTATTTT. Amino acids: CASSQEEGGADTQYF.